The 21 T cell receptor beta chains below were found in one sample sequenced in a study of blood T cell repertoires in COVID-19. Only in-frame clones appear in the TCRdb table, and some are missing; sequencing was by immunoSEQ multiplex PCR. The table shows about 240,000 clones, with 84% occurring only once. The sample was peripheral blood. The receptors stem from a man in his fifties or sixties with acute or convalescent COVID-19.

CDR3 in DNA: TGTGCCAGCAGGGAGACTAGGGGAAACTATGGCTACACCTTC. Encoded protein: CASRETRGNYGYTF. The chain links TRBV11-2 to TRBJ1-2; tentative D call: TRBD1 (5 bases). Trimming pared 6 bases from V and 2 bases from J, leaving 13 bases between. This CDR3 is built from 14 residues. Looked up from germline, CDR1 is SGHAT and CDR2 is FQNNGV.

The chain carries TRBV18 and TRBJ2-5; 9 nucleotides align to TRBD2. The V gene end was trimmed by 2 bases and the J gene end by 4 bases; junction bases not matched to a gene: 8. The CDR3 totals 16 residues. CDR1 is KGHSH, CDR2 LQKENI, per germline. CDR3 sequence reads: CASSPGSLAGSETQYF. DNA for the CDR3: TGTGCCAGCTCACCAGGGTCTCTAGCGGGGTCAGAGACCCAGTACTTC.

The CDR3 nucleotides are TGTGCCATCAGTGATTTTTCGGGTGATAGCAATCAGCCCCAGCATTTT. This translates into CAISDFSGDSNQPQHF. This chain joins TRBV10-3 and TRBJ1-5; D remains unclear. Germline CDR1 reads ENHRY; CDR2 reads SYGVKD. V dropped 3 bases and J dropped 0 bases, with 12 bases sitting between them. This CDR3 has 16 amino acids.

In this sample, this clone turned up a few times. CDR3 protein: CATETGTGILEQYF. CDR3 coding DNA: TGTGCCACCGAAACCGGGACAGGGATACTCGAGCAGTACTTC. This sequence joins TRBV10-3 and TRBJ2-7; TRBD1 matches 9 bases. This CDR3 region has 14 residues. Trimming cost V 10 bases and J 6 bases; bases outside gene matches: 13. The V gene's germline CDR1 is ENHRY and CDR2 SYGVKD.

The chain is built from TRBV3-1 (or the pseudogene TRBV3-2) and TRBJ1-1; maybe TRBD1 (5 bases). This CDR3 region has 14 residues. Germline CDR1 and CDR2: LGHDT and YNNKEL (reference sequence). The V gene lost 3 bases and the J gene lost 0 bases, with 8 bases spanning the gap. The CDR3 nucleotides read TGTGCCAGCAGCCAGGCGGGGGTGAACACTGAAGCTTTCTTT. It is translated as CASSQAGVNTEAFF.

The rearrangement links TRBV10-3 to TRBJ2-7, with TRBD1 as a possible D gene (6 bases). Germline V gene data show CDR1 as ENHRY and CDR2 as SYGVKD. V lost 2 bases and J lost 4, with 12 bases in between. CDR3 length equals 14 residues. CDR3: CAISEDRSGYEQYF. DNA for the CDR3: TGTGCCATCAGTGAGGACAGGTCGGGATACGAGCAGTACTTC.

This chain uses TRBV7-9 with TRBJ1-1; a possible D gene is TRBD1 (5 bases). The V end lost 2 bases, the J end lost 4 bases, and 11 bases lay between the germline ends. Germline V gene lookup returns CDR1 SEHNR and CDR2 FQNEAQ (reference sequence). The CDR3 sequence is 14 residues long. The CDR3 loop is CASSLIRDGTEAFF. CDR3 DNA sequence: TGTGCCAGCAGCTTAATCAGGGATGGCACTGAAGCTTTCTTT.

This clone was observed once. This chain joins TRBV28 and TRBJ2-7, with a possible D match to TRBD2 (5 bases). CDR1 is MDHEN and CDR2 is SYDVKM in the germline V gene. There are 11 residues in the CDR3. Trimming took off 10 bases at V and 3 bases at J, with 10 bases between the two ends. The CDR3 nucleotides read TGTGCCACCCGGGGTTACTACGAGCAGTACTTC. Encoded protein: CATRGYYEQYF.

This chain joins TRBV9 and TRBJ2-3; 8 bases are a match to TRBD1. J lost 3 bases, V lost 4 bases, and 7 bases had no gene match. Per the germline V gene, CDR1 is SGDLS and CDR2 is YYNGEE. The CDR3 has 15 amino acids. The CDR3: CASSLGTGWTDTQYF. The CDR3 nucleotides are TGTGCCAGCAGCCTTGGGACAGGTTGGACAGATACGCAGTATTTT.

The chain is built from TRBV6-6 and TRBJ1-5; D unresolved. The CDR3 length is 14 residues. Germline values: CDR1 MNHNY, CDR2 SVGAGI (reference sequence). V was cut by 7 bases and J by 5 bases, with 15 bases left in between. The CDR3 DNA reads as TGTGCCAGCACCGAGGTTGGAAGGCATCAGCCCCAGCATTTT. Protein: CASTEVGRHQPQHF.

For the CDR3, the DNA is TGCGCCAGCTACCAAAGCGGGGCGACTAGCACAGATACGCAGTATTTT. Translated, it gives CASYQSGATSTDTQYF. The chain employs TRBV5-1 and TRBJ2-3; 7 nucleotides agree with TRBD2. This CDR3 is built from 16 residues. The germline CDR1 and CDR2 sequences are SGHRS and YFSETQ. J gave up 0 bases and V 7 bases, and 11 bases lay outside the gene matches.

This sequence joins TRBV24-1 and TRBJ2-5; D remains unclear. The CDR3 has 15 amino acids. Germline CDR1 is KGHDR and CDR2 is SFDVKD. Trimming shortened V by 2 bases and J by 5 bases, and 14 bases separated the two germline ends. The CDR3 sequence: CATSDSSGHWETQYF. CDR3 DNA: TGTGCCACCAGTGATTCTTCAGGCCATTGGGAGACCCAGTACTTC.

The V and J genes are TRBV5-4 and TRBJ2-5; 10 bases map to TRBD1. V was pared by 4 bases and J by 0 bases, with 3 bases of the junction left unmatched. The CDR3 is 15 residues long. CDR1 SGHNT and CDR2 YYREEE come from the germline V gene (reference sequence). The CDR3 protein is CASSQGQGYQETQYF. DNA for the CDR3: TGTGCCAGCAGCCAGGGACAGGGGTACCAAGAGACCCAGTACTTC. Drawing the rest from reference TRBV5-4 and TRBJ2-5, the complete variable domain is ETGVTQSPTHLIKTRGQQVTLRCSSQSGHNTVSWYQQALGQGPQFIFQYYREEENGRGNFPPRFSGLQFPNYSSELNVNALELDDSALYLCASSQGQGYQETQYFGPGTRLLVL.

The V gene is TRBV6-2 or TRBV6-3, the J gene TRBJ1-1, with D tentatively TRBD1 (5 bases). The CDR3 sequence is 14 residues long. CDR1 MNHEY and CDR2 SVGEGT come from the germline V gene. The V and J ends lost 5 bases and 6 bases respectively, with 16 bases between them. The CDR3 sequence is CASSDSRVYAEAFF. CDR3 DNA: TGTGCCAGCAGTGACAGTAGGGTTTACGCTGAAGCTTTCTTT.

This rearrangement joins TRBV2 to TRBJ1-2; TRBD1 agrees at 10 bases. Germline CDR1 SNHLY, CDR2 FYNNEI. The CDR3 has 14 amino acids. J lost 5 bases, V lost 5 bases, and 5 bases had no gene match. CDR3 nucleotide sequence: TGTGCCAGCAGTTTGGACAGGGGGGGGTATGGCTACACCTTC. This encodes CASSLDRGGYGYTF.

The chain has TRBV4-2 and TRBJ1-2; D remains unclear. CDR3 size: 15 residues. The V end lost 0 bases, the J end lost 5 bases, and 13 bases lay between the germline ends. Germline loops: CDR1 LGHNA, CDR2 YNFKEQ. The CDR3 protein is CASSQDEGQVYGYTF. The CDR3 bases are TGTGCCAGCAGCCAAGATGAAGGTCAGGTGTATGGCTACACCTTC.

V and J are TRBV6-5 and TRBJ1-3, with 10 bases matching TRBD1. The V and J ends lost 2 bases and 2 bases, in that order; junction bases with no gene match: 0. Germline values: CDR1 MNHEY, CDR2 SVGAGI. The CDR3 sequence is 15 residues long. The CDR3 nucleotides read TGTGCCAGCAGTTACGGGACAGGGGCTGGAAACACCATATATTTT. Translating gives CASSYGTGAGNTIYF.

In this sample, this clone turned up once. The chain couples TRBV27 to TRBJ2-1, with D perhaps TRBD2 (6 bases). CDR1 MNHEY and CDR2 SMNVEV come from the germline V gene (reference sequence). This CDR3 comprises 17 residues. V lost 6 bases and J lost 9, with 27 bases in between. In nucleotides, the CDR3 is TGTGCCAGCAGCCATAAAGGAGGGACCGCCCGAGGGAGTGAGCAGTTCTTC. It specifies CASSHKGGTARGSEQFF.

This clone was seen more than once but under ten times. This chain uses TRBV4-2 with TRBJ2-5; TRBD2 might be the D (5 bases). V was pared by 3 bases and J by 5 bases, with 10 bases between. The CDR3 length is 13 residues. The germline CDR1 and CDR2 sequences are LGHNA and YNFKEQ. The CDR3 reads CASSQGVWETQYF. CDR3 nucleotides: TGTGCCAGCAGCCAGGGAGTCTGGGAGACCCAGTACTTC.

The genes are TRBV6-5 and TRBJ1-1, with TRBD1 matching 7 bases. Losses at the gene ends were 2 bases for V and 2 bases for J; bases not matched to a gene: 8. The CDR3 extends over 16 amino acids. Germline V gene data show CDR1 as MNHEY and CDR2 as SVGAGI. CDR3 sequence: CASSYPRQGGNTEAFF. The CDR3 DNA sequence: TGTGCCAGCAGTTACCCGAGACAGGGAGGCAACACTGAAGCTTTCTTT.

The CDR3 here is CASSLGVDRASNQPQHF. CDR3 DNA sequence: TGTGCCAGCAGCTTAGGGGTCGACAGGGCGAGCAATCAGCCCCAGCATTTT. The chain carries TRBV7-8 and TRBJ1-5, with 7 bases lining up with TRBD1. V lost 1 base and J lost 1; bases outside the gene matches: 7. The V gene's germline CDR1 is SGHVS and CDR2 FQNEAQ. This CDR3 region has 17 residues. The variable domain in full, completed from reference TRBV7-8 and TRBJ1-5, reads GAGVSQSPRYKVAKRGQDVALRCDPISGHVSLFWYQQALGQGPEFLTYFQNEAQLDKSGLPSDRFFAERPEGSVSTLKIQRTQQEDSAVYLCASSLGVDRASNQPQHFGDGTRLSIL.